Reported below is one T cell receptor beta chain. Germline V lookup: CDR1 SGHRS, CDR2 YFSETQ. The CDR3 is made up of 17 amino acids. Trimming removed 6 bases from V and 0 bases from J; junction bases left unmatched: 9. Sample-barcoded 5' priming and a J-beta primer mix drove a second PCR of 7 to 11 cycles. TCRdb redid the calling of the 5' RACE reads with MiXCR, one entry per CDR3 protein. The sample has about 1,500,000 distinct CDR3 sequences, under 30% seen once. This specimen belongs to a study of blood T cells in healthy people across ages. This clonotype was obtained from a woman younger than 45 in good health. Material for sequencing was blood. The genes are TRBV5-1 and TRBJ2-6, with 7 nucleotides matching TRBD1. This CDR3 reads CASTLPGQISGANVLTF. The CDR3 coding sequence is TGCGCCAGCACCCTACCGGGACAGATCTCTGGGGCCAACGTCCTGACTTTC.